Listed here are 10 T cell receptor beta chains from one sample, sequenced in a study of blood T cell repertoires in COVID-19. Sequencing used immunoSEQ multiplex PCR; TCRdb keeps in-frame clones, though not all of them. The table has some 150,000 clones, roughly 87% seen once. Sequencing used peripheral blood. Every receptor here comes from a woman aged 55 to 70 who had recovered from COVID-19.

The chain recombines TRBV19 with TRBJ1-2; possible D gene TRBD1, 6 bases. The V and J ends lost 6 bases and 0 bases respectively, with 11 bases between them. Germline V lookup: CDR1 LNHDA, CDR2 SQIVND (reference sequence). The CDR3 has 14 residues. CDR3 in DNA: TGTGCCAGTAGGAAACAGGGCTCTAACTATGGCTACACCTTC. Its protein product is CASRKQGSNYGYTF.

The V call is TRBV5-1, the J call TRBJ1-6, with a tentative D call TRBD1 (6 bases). V was pared by 0 bases and J by 7 bases, with 11 bases between. Germline V lookup: CDR1 SGHRS, CDR2 YFSETQ. CDR3 length: 15 residues. The CDR3 sequence: CASSLASGGNSPLHF. CDR3 DNA sequence: TGCGCCAGCAGCTTGGCCAGTGGGGGCAATTCACCCCTCCACTTT.

This clone occurred once. This chain joins TRBV28 and TRBJ1-5, with 10 bases matching TRBD1. Losses at the gene ends were 2 bases for V and 5 bases for J; bases not matched to a gene: 3. CDR3 length equals 15 residues. CDR1 and CDR2 from the germline V gene are MDHEN and SYDVKM. This CDR3 is CASSLRGQGDQPQHF. In DNA form, the CDR3 reads TGTGCCAGCAGTTTACGTGGACAGGGGGATCAGCCCCAGCATTTT.

V is TRBV5-1 and J is TRBJ2-5, with TRBD2 identical over 9 bases. CDR1 is SGHRS and CDR2 is YFSETQ in the germline V gene. This CDR3 comprises 14 residues. Losses at the gene ends were 4 bases for V and 4 bases for J; bases not matched to a gene: 5. The CDR3 protein is CASSIIAGAETQYF. CDR3 DNA sequence: TGCGCCAGCAGCATCATAGCGGGGGCAGAGACCCAGTACTTC.

This clone has a single count. This chain uses TRBV27 with TRBJ1-2, with 11 bases that match TRBD1. Trimming removed 3 bases from V and 8 bases from J; junction bases left unmatched: 8. This CDR3 comprises 15 residues. CDR1 and CDR2 from the germline V gene are MNHEY and SMNVEV (reference sequence). In DNA, the CDR3 is TGTGCCAGCAGTTTGTCCGGACAGGGGGCGCGAGGCTACACCTTC. Translated: CASSLSGQGARGYTF.

The J gene is TRBJ1-2, the V gene TRBV27; 9 bases map to TRBD1. The CDR3 spans 15 residues. Germline lookup yields CDR1 MNHEY and CDR2 SMNVEV (reference sequence). J lost 2 bases, V lost 6 bases, and 7 bases had no gene match. In DNA, the CDR3 is TGTGCCAGCAGGACAGGGGGATCGGGGAACTATGGCTACACCTTC. It is translated as CASRTGGSGNYGYTF.

A note on this clone: The same CDR3 is also encoded by other DNA sequences in this sample. The rearrangement uses TRBV2 and TRBJ1-2; D remains ambiguous. Trimming cost V 2 bases and J 0 bases, with 4 bases left between them. Germline V CDR1 and CDR2: SNHLY, FYNNEI. This CDR3 region has 13 residues. The CDR3 DNA reads TGTGCCAGCAGTGAAACAGCTAACTATGGCTACACCTTC. Translating it yields CASSETANYGYTF.

The gene calls are TRBV24-1 and TRBJ2-5; tentatively, D is TRBD2 (7 bases). Per germline, CDR1 KGHDR and CDR2 SFDVKD. CDR3 length: 14 amino acids. V shed 9 bases and J shed 3 bases, with 16 bases lying between them. CDR3 coding DNA: TGTGCCACCGCGGATAGGGGGGGGGAAGAGACCCAGTACTTC. Amino acids: CATADRGGEETQYF.

The V call is TRBV30, the J call TRBJ2-1; 8 bases fit TRBD1. With 5 bases clipped from V and 5 bases from J, the junction kept 8 bases outside the gene matches. CDR1 is GTSNPN and CDR2 is SVGIG in the germline V gene (reference sequence). This CDR3 region has 14 residues. DNA for the CDR3: TGTGCCTGGGCCCTTGGGACAGGCGACAATGAGCAGTTCTTC. Its translation is CAWALGTGDNEQFF.

V usage is TRBV7-8 and J usage is TRBJ1-6; D gene ambiguous. From germline, CDR1 is SGHVS and CDR2 FQNEAQ. V was pared by 5 bases and J by 6 bases, with 11 bases between. This CDR3 spans 14 amino acids. DNA of the CDR3: TGTGCCAGCAGCCCGGACCGGGGTAATTCACCCCTCCACTTT. Translation: CASSPDRGNSPLHF.